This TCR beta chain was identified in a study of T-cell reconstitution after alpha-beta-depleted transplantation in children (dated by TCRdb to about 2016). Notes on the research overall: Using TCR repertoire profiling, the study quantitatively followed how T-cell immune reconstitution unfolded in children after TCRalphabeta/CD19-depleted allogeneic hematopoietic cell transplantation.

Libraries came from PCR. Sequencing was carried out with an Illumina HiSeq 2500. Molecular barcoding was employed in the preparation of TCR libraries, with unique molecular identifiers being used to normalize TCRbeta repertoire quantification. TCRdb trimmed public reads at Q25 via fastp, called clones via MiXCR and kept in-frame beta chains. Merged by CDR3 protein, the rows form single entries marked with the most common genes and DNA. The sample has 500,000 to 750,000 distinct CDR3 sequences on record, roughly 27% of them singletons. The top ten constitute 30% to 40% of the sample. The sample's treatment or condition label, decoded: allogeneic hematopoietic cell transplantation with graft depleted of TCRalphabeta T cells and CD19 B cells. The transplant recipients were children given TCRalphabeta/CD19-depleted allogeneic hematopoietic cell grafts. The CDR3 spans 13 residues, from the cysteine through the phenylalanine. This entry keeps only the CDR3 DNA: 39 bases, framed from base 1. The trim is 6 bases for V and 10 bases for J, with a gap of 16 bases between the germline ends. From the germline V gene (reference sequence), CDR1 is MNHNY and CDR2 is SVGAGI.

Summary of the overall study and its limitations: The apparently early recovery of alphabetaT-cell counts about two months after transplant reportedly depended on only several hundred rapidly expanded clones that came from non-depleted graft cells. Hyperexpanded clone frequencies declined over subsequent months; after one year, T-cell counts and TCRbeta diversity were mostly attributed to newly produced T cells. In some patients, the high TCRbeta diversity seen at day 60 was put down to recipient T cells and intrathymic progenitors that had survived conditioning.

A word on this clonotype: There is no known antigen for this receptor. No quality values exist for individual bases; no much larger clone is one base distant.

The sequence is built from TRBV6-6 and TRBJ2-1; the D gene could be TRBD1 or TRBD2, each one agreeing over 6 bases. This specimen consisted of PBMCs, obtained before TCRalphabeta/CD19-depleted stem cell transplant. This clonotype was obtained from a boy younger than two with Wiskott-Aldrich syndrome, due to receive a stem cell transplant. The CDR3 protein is CASSAKGGMEQFF. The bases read TGTGCCAGCAGCGCAAAAGGGGGGATGGAGCAGTTCTTC.